The rows below give T cell receptor beta chains drawn from one sample of a study of vaccination and CD4 T cells after COVID-19. TCRdb re-called the PCR reads through MiXCR, storing one row per CDR3 protein. The profile shows 20,000 or so distinct CDR3 sequences, roughly 60% of them singletons. The source was CD4+ T cells from blood, collected after SARS-CoV-2 vaccination. These receptor sequences come from a human donor who had recovered from COVID-19. The CDR3 runs from the conserved cysteine through the conserved F or W. Each record gives: clone size, J gene, V gene, CDR3 protein. Only part of the rows carry a size: once, few, many, or a class if the clone is expanded.

size: NA
J: TRBJ1-1
V: TRBV6-1
CDR3: CASTIGTGRVTEAFF

size: NA
J: TRBJ2-2
V: TRBV27
CDR3: CASRRVSRNTGELFF

size: NA
J: TRBJ2-2
V: TRBV28
CDR3: CASSIGGTGELFF

size: NA
J: TRBJ2-1
V: TRBV5-1
CDR3: CASSSAPGTEYNEQFF

size: NA
J: TRBJ2-6
V: TRBV6-1
CDR3: CASTLSGTGLSGANVLTF

size: NA
J: TRBJ2-3
V: TRBV7-8
CDR3: CASSSPGLAGGYTDTQYF

size: NA
J: TRBJ1-1
V: TRBV5-4
CDR3: CASGQGASEAFF

size: once
J: TRBJ1-5
V: TRBV4-1
CDR3: CASRQTGDRGSFQPQHF

size: NA
J: TRBJ1-1
V: TRBV19
CDR3: CASRGGDVGTEAFF

size: NA
J: TRBJ2-5
V: TRBV25-1
CDR3: CASSEFDGRSEETQYF

size: once
J: TRBJ1-1
V: TRBV11-3
CDR3: CASSFQFGAPGRRENTEAFF

size: NA
J: TRBJ2-2
V: TRBV7-8
CDR3: CASSIRQVYTGELFF

size: once
J: TRBJ1-4
V: TRBV2
CDR3: CASSARQGGAEKLFF

size: NA
J: TRBJ2-1
V: TRBV20-1
CDR3: CSARGLAGYPYNEQFF

size: NA
J: TRBJ2-5
V: TRBV11-2
CDR3: CASSLYGQGAETQYF

size: few
J: TRBJ2-2
V: TRBV24-1
CDR3: CATRKENTGELFF

size: NA
J: TRBJ2-7
V: TRBV6-1
CDR3: CASRGGGSSYEQYF

size: NA
J: TRBJ2-2
V: TRBV7-2
CDR3: CASSLQPTGELFF

size: NA
J: TRBJ2-7
V: TRBV6-1
CDR3: CASSERGQVRSHEQYF

size: few
J: TRBJ1-5
V: TRBV7-2
CDR3: CASSHSKNQPQHF